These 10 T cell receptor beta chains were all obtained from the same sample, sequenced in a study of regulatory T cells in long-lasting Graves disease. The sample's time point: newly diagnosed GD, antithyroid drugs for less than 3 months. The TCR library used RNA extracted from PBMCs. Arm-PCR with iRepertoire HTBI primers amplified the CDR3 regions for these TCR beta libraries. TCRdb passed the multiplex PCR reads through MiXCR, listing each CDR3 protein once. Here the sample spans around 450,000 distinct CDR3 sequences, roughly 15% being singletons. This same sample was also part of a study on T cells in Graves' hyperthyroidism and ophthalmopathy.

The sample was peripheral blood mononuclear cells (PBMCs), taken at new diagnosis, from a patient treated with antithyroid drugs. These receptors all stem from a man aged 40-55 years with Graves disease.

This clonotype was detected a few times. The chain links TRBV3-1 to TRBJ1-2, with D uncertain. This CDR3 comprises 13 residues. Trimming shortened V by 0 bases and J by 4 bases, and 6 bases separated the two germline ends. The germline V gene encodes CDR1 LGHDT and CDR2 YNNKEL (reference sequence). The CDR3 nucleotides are TGTGCCAGCAGCCAAGACGGGAGCTATGGCTACACCTTC. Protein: CASSQDGSYGYTF.

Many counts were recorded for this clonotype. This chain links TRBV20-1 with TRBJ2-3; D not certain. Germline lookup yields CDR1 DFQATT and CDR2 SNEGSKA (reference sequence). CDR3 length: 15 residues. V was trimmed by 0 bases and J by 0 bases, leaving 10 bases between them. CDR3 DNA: TGCAGTGCTAGAGATCCCGGAGCTAGCACAGATACGCAGTATTTT. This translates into CSARDPGASTDTQYF.

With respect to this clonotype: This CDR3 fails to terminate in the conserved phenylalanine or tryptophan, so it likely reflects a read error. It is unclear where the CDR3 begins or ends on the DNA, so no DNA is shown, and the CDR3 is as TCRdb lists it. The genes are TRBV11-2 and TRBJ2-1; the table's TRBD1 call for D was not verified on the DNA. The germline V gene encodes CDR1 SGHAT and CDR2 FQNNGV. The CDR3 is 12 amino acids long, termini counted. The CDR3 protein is CASSLVFQGKFL.

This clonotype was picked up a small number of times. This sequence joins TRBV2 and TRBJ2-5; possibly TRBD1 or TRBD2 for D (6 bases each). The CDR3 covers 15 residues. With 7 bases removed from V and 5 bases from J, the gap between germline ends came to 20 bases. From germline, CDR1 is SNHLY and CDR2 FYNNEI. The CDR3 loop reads CASNIVGGSGETQYF. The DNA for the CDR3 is TGTGCCAGCAACATCGTAGGGGGGTCGGGTGAGACCCAGTACTTC. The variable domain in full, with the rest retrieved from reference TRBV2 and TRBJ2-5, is EPEVTQTPSHQVTQMGQEVILRCVPISNHLYFYWYRQILGQKVEFLVSFYNNEISEKSEIFDDQFSVERPDGSNFTLKIRSTKLEDSAMYFCASNIVGGSGETQYFGPGTRLLVL.

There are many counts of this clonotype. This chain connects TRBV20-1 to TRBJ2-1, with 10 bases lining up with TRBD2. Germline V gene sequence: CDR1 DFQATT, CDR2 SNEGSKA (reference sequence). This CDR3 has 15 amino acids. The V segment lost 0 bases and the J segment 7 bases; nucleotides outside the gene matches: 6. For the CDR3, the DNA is TGCAGTGCTAGAGATAGCGCTAGCGGGAGAAATGAGCAGTTCTTC. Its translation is CSARDSASGRNEQFF.

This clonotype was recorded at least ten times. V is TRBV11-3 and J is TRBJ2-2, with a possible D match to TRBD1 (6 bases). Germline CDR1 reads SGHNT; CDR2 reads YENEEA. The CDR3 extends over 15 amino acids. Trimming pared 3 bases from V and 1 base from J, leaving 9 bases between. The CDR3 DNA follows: TGTGCCAGCAGCTTTATCAGGGGGAACACCGGGGAGCTGTTTTTT. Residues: CASSFIRGNTGELFF.

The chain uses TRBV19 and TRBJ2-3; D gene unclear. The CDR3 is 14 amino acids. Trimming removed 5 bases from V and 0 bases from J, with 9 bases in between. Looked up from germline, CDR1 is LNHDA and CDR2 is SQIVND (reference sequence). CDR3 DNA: TGTGCCAGTAGTTGGTCAACTAGCACAGATACGCAGTATTTT. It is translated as CASSWSTSTDTQYF.

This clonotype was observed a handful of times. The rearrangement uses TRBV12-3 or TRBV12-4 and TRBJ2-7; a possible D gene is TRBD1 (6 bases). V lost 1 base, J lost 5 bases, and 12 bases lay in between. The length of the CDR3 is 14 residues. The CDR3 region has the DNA TGTGCCAGCAGTTTAGTGGGGGCGGCGGACGAGCAGTACTTC. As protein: CASSLVGAADEQYF.

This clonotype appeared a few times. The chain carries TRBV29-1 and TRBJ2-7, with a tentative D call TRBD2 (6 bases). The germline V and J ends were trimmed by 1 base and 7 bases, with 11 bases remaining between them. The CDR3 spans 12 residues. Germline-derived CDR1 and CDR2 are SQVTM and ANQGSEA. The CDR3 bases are TGCAGCGTTGAAGCGGGAGATGAAGAGCAGTACTTC. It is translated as CSVEAGDEEQYF.

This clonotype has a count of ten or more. CDR3 DNA: TGTGCCAGCAGCCGGGAGATAGCGGGAGGGTCCTACAATGAGCAGTTCTTC. Protein product: CASSREIAGGSYNEQFF. The J gene is TRBJ2-1, the V gene TRBV7-6, with 11 bases that match TRBD2. This CDR3 spans 17 amino acids. Germline V gene lookup returns CDR1 SGHVS and CDR2 FNYEAQ. V trimming: 5 bases; J trimming: 1 base; junction bases outside the gene matches: 7.